Listed here are 13 T cell receptor beta chains from one sample, sequenced in a study of T cells expressing NK-cell markers (TCRdb year 2020). To prepare the library, 5' RACE was applied. Sequencing relied on an Illumina HiSeq 2000. The reads went through TCRdb reprocessing, and each CDR3 protein sequence gets one entry with no DNA. In this sample's table one finds 440,000 or so distinct CDR3 sequences. About 7.1% of the sample is in the top ten clones. Sequenced material: blood T cells: a sorted CD56 or NKG2C T cell subset, CD4+ or CD8+ T cells, or bulk PBMC T cells (not recorded which). These receptors were obtained from a woman between 18 and 70 years old in good health.

The V call is TRBV29-1, the J call TRBJ1-1; absent DNA, TCRdb's TRBD1 call cannot be checked. The CDR3 is made up of 13 amino acids. Germline-derived CDR1 and CDR2 are SQVTM and ANQGSEA. CDR3 loop: CSVEDQGAPEAFF.

The V call is TRBV7-8, the J call TRBJ1-6; TCRdb calls TRBD1, which cannot be checked without DNA. Per the germline V gene, CDR1 is SGHVS and CDR2 is FQNEAQ. The CDR3 has 14 amino acids. Here the CDR3 reads CASSLTGRMSPLHF.

The chain uses TRBV12-3 or TRBV12-4 and TRBJ2-5; TCRdb's assignment of TRBD2 cannot be checked, as there is no DNA. This CDR3 has 12 residues. This CDR3 is CASRPSRETQYF.

This chain links TRBV15 with TRBJ1-5; TCRdb outputs TRBD1, but without DNA this stays unchecked. The CDR3 loop spans 14 amino acids. Looked up from germline, CDR1 is LNHNV and CDR2 is YYDKDF (reference sequence). This CDR3 is CATSRDRGDQPQHF.

V usage is TRBV5-1 and J usage is TRBJ2-1; TCRdb calls TRBD2, which cannot be checked without DNA. Germline V lookup: CDR1 SGHRS, CDR2 YFSETQ. The CDR3 has 16 amino acids. CDR3 in amino acids: CASSQDSGDLYNEQFF.

The V call is TRBV30, the J call TRBJ2-5. This CDR3 is 13 amino acids long. Germline CDR1 GTSNPN, CDR2 SVGIG (reference sequence). CDR3 in amino acids: CAWSVGRKETQYF.

The chain combines TRBV20-1 with TRBJ1-1; TCRdb's assignment of TRBD1 cannot be checked, as there is no DNA. The V gene's germline CDR1 is DFQATT and CDR2 SNEGSKA (reference sequence). The CDR3 is 12 residues long. CDR3 region: CSHLRENTEAFF.

The genes are TRBV6-5 and TRBJ1-2. CDR3 length: 15 residues. CDR1 is MNHEY, CDR2 SVGAGI, per germline. CDR3 region: CASSYGMEGTYGYTF.

This rearrangement joins TRBV7-2 to TRBJ1-4; lacking DNA, the TRBD1 call made by TCRdb goes unchecked. CDR1 and CDR2 (germline): SGHTA, FQGNSA. This CDR3 spans 15 amino acids. CDR3 loop: CASSLGGRSNEKLFF.

The chain is built from TRBV24-1 and TRBJ1-5. Germline-derived CDR1 and CDR2 are KGHDR and SFDVKD. CDR3 length equals 13 residues. The CDR3 is CATSGAVNQPQHF.

Here the CDR3 reads CASSPQGRGYRNEQFF. The gene calls are TRBV12-3 or TRBV12-4 and TRBJ2-1; the D call from TCRdb, TRBD1, cannot be confirmed without DNA. The CDR3 runs to 16 residues.

V is TRBV7-2 and J is TRBJ2-1. CDR1 is SGHTA and CDR2 is FQGNSA in the germline V gene. This CDR3 has 14 residues. CDR3: CASSASSSYNEQFF.

The V call is TRBV20-1, the J call TRBJ2-6; there is no DNA to check the TCRdb D call of TRBD2. Germline CDR1 is DFQATT and CDR2 is SNEGSKA (reference sequence). This CDR3 spans 16 amino acids. CDR3 residues: CSATGGFLSGANVLTF.